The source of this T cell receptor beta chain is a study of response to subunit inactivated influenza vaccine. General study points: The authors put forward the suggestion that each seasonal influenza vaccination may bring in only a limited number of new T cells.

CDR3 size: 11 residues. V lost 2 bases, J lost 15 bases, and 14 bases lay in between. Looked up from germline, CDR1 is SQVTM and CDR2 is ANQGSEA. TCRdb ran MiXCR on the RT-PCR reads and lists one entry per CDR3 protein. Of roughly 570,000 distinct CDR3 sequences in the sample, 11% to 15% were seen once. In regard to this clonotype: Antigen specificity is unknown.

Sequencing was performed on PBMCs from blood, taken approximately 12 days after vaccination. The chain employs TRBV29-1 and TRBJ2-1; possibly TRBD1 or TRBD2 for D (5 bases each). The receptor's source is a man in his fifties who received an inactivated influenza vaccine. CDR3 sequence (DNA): TGCAGCGTTGAAAAGGGGTCGGGGTGGTTCTTC. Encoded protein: CSVEKGSGWFF.